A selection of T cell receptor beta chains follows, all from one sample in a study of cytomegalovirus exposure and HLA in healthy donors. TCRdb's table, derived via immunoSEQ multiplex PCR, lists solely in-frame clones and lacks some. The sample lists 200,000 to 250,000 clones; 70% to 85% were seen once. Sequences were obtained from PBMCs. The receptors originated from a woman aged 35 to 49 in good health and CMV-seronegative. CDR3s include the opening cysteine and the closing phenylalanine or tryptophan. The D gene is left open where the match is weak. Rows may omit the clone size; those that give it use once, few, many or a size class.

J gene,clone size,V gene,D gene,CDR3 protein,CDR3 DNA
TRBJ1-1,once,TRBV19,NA,CASSRTVNTEAFF,TGTGCCAGTAGTCGGACAGTGAACACTGAAGCTTTCTTT
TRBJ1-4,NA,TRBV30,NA,CAWSAGQGGEKLFF,TGTGCCTGGAGTGCGGGGCAGGGAGGCGAAAAACTGTTTTTT
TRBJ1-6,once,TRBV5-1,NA,CASSLGQSNSPLHF,TGCGCCAGCAGCTTGGGACAGTCTAATTCACCCCTCCACTTT
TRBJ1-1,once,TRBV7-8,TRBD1,CASSPRDRDTEAFF,TGTGCCAGCAGCCCCCGTGACAGGGACACTGAAGCTTTCTTT
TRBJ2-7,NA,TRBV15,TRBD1,CATSGYRGPYEQYF,TGTGCCACCAGCGGATACAGGGGGCCCTACGAGCAGTACTTC
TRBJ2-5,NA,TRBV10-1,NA,CASSESNGNYETQYF,TGCGCCAGCAGTGAATCCAACGGGAACTACGAGACCCAGTACTTC
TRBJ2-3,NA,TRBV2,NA,CASSLPGADTQYF,TGTGCCAGCAGCCTCCCAGGGGCAGATACGCAGTATTTT
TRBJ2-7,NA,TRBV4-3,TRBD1,CASSQAPGGYEQYF,TGCGCCAGCAGCCAAGCACCAGGGGGCTACGAGCAGTACTTC
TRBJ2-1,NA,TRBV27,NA,CASSFLPTEVGYNEQFF,TGTGCCAGCAGTTTCCTCCCGACCGAGGTGGGTTATAATGAGCAGTTCTTC
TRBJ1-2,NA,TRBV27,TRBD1,CASSSTGAYGYTF,TGTGCCAGCAGTTCGACAGGGGCCTATGGCTACACCTTC
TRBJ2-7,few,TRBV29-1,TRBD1,CSARTGGTYEQYF,TGCAGCGCTCGGACAGGGGGCACCTACGAGCAGTACTTC
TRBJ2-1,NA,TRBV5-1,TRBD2,CASSPGLAAVNEQFF,TGCGCCAGCAGCCCAGGACTAGCGGCTGTCAATGAGCAGTTCTTC
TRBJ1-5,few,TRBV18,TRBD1,CASSPQSGGGQPQHF,TGTGCCAGCTCACCACAGTCAGGGGGCGGTCAGCCCCAGCATTTT
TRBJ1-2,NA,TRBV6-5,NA,CASSYSAGFVGTF,TGTGCCAGCAGTTACTCGGCAGGGTTCGTGGGCACCTTC
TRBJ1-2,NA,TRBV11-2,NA,CASSTHSYGYTF,TGTGCCAGCAGCACCCACAGTTATGGCTACACCTTC
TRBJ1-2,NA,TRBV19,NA,CASSIGAVGGYTF,TGTGCCAGTAGTATAGGTGCAGTGGGCGGCTACACCTTC
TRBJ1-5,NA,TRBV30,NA,CAWSTSEESGQPQHF,TGTGCCTGGAGCACCTCGGAGGAGTCTGGGCAGCCCCAGCATTTT
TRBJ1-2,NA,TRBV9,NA,CASSVSQGIVGYTF,TGTGCCAGCAGCGTAAGCCAGGGTATTGTTGGCTACACCTTC
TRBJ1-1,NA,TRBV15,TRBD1,CATSNPGTGGLGRDTEAFF,TGTGCCACCAGCAATCCCGGGACAGGGGGCTTGGGCAGGGACACTGAAGCTTTCTTT
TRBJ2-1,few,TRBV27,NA,CASSLSGGYNEQFF,TGTGCCAGCAGTTTATCGGGAGGCTACAATGAGCAGTTCTTC
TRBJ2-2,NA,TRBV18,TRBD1,CASSPTRDRGSVTGELFF,TGTGCCAGCTCACCCACAAGGGACAGGGGATCGGTCACCGGGGAGCTGTTTTTT
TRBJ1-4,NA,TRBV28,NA,CASKGRTGEDEKLFF,TGTGCCAGCAAGGGTAGAACGGGGGAAGATGAAAAACTGTTTTTT
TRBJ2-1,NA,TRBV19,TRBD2,CASSLGTSGSSYNEQFF,TGTGCCAGTAGTCTCGGGACTAGCGGGAGCTCCTACAATGAGCAGTTCTTC
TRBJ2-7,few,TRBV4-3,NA,CASSQGVVGGAEVHEQYF,TGCGCCAGCAGCCAAGGCGTCGTTGGAGGGGCCGAGGTCCACGAGCAGTACTTC
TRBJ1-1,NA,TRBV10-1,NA,CASSDQAEARAFF,TGCGCCAGCAGTGACCAGGCCGAAGCTCGGGCTTTCTTT
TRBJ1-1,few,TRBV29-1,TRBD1,CSVGTVEAFF,TGCAGCGTGGGGACAGTTGAAGCTTTCTTT
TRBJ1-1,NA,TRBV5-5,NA,CASSGTQNTEAFF,TGTGCCAGCAGTGGGACACAGAACACTGAAGCTTTCTTT
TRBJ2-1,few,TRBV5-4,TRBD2,CASSSGLAGGGIYNEQFF,TGTGCCAGCAGCTCGGGACTAGCGGGGGGAGGGATATACAATGAGCAGTTCTTC
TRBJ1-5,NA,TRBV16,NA,CASSQSSSNQPQHF,TGTGCCAGCAGCCAATCCAGTAGCAATCAGCCCCAGCATTTT
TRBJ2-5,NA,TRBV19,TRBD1,CASTPYVSADRVGETQYF,TGTGCCAGTACCCCGTATGTATCGGCGGACAGGGTAGGGGAGACCCAGTACTTC
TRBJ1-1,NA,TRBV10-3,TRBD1,CAIWQGVNTEAFF,TGTGCCATCTGGCAGGGGGTGAACACTGAAGCTTTCTTT
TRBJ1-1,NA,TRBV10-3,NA,CAISEGGNTEAFF,TGTGCCATCAGTGAAGGGGGGAACACTGAAGCTTTCTTT
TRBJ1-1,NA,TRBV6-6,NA,CASRGVGEGRTEAFF,TGTGCCAGCAGGGGAGTTGGGGAGGGACGGACTGAAGCTTTCTTT
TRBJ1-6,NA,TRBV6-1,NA,CASIGDGTYNSPLHF,TGTGCCAGCATTGGAGACGGGACCTATAATTCACCCCTCCACTTT
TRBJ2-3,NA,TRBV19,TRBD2,CASSRDRRRGSTDTQYF,TGTGCCAGTAGTAGGGATAGAAGGCGGGGGAGCACAGATACGCAGTATTTT
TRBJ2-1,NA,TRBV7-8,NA,CASSLEWGPYNEQFF,TGTGCCAGCAGCTTAGAGTGGGGGCCCTACAATGAGCAGTTCTTC
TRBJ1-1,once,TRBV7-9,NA,CASSLGGAEAFF,TGTGCCAGCAGCTTAGGGGGCGCTGAAGCTTTCTTT
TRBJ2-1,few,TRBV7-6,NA,CASSPRSSYNEQFF,TGTGCCAGCAGCCCACGGAGCTCCTACAATGAGCAGTTCTTC
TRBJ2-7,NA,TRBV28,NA,CASSQRGGTILYEQYF,TGTGCCAGCAGCCAACGGGGCGGGACGATACTCTACGAGCAGTACTTC
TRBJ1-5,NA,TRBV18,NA,CASSTSGGTNQPQHF,TGTGCCAGCTCAACCTCCGGGGGGACCAATCAGCCCCAGCATTTT
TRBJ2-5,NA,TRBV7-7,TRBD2,CASSTGTSGETQYF,TGTGCTAGCAGCACCGGGACTAGCGGAGAGACCCAGTACTTC
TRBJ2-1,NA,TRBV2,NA,CASSEALYNEQFF,TGTGCCAGCAGTGAAGCACTCTACAATGAGCAGTTCTTC
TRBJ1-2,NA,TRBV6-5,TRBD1,CASSSQGFGFDYGYTF,TGTGCCAGCAGTTCACAGGGGTTTGGGTTCGACTATGGCTACACCTTC
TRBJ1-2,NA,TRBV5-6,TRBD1,CASSLPGTGGTTYGYTF,TGTGCCAGCAGCTTGCCCGGGACAGGGGGCACGACATATGGCTACACCTTC
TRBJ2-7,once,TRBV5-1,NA,CASSLAGSSYEQYF,TGCGCCAGCAGCCTTGCAGGGTCGAGCTACGAGCAGTACTTC
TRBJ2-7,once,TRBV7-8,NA,CASSLSQTSSYEQYF,TGTGCCAGCAGCTTAAGCCAGACTAGCTCCTACGAGCAGTACTTC
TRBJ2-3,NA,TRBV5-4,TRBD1,CASSRQGSTDTQYF,TGTGCCAGCAGCCGACAGGGCAGCACAGATACGCAGTATTTT
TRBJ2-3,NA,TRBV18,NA,CASSPPRGTDTQYF,TGTGCCAGCTCACCACCTAGGGGGACAGATACGCAGTATTTT
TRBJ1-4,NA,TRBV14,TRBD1,CASSPTGQGWEKLFF,TGTGCCAGCAGCCCCACCGGACAGGGTTGGGAAAAACTGTTTTTT
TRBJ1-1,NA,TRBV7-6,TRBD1,CASSSGQGTNTEAFF,TGTGCCAGCAGCTCGGGACAGGGGACGAACACTGAAGCTTTCTTT
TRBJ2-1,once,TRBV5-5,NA,CASSATQGGEQFF,TGTGCCAGCAGCGCAACCCAGGGGGGTGAGCAGTTCTTC
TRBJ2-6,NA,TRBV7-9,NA,CASSLRSSGANVLTF,TGTGCCAGCAGCTTAAGGAGCTCTGGGGCCAACGTCCTGACTTTC
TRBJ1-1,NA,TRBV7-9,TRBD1,CASSLGTGGPTEAFF,TGTGCCAGCAGTTTAGGGACAGGGGGTCCCACTGAAGCTTTCTTT
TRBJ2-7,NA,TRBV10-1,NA,CASSENANEQYF,TGCGCCAGCAGTGAAAATGCTAACGAGCAGTACTTC
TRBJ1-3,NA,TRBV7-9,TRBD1,CASSLAGTGSGNTIYF,TGTGCCAGCAGCTTGGCCGGGACAGGGTCTGGAAACACCATATATTTT